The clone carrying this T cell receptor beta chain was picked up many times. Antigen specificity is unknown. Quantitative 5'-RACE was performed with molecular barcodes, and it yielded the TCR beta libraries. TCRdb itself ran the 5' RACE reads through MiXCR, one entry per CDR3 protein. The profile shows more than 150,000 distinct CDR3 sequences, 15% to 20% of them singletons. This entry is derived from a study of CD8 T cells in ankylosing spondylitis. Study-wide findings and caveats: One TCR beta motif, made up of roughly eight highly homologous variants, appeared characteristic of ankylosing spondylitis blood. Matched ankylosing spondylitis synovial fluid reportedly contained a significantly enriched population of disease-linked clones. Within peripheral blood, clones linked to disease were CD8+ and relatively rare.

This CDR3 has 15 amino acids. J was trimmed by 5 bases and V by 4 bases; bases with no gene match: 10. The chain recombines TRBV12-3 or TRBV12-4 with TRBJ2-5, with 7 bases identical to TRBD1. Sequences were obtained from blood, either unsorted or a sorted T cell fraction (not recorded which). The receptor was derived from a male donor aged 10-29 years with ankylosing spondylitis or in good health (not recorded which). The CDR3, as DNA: TGTGCCAGCAGTTCTGAGGGGGCGAGGTTTGAGACCCAGTACTTC. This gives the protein CASSSEGARFETQYF.